The source of this T cell receptor (beta chain) is a study of cytomegalovirus exposure and HLA in healthy donors. Study-wide results and caveats: Owing to their indistinguishability, certain V segments, notably TRBV6-2 and TRBV6-3, were excluded. Roughly uniform sequencing depth across donors was assumed, possibly incorrectly.

As concerns this clone: Its matching antigen is unknown.

Vbeta (60) and Jbeta (13) primers were used in the PCR. Libraries were prepared by immunoSEQ multiplex PCR; TCRdb keeps only in-frame clonotypes and omits some of them. The sample includes tens of thousands of clones. V shed 0 bases, J shed 6 bases, and the junction held 9 bases outside the gene matches. The CDR3 sequence is 17 residues long. Germline CDR1 reads KGHSH; CDR2 reads LQKENI. The rearrangement joins TRBV18 to TRBJ2-2, with TRBD1 matching over 8 bases. Specimen: PBMCs. The clonotype was recovered from a woman in her 30s in good health and CMV-seronegative. CDR3 nucleotides: TGTGCCAGCTCACCACCCGGGACAGGAGGACGGGCCGGGGAGCTGTTTTTT. It encodes CASSPPGTGGRAGELFF.